This entry describes one TCR beta chain. Its antigen is unidentified. The CDR3 sequence is 14 residues long. Germline V CDR1 and CDR2: MNHNS, SASEGT. V was cut by 6 bases and J by 1 base, with 9 bases left in between. This entry belongs to a study of follicular helper T cells after annual influenza vaccination. Time point meaning: 2015-2016 season, 7 days after influenza vaccination. Repertoires were generated with immunoSEQ multiplex PCR, while TCRdb's copy carries only in-frame clones and drops some. The profile shows several thousand clones, 75% to 90% of them singletons. General study findings and limits: ICOS-CD38- cTfh most often held earlier Day 7 ICOS+CD38+ clones.

The source is an adult who received the influenza vaccine. The chain links TRBV6-1 to TRBJ2-2; possible D gene TRBD2, 6 bases. Sequencing was performed on CXCR5+ CD38- circulating T follicular helper cells from blood, taken 7 days after influenza vaccination. Subset noted: circulating Tfh, non-naive CD4+CXCR5+PD-1+ (ICOS+CD38+ or ICOS-CD38-). The CDR3 DNA is TGTGCCAGCAGGGGGACTCTGAACACCGGGGAGCTGTTTTTT. As protein: CASRGTLNTGELFF.